The 31 T cell receptor beta chains reported below all come from one sample, sequenced in a study of identical twins. A single record per CDR3 protein comes from TCRdb applying MiXCR to the 5' RACE reads. The data show a few hundred thousand distinct CDR3 sequences, with approximately 24% seen just once and 2.9% held by the top ten. This same sample was also part of a study on T cells expressing NK-cell markers.

Sequenced: CD4+ T cells sorted from blood. The receptors stem from a woman between 18 and 29 years old in good health.

The V call is TRBV20-1, the J call TRBJ2-1, with 7 bases identical to TRBD2. The CDR3 runs 14 residues. Germline V CDR1 and CDR2: DFQATT, SNEGSKA (reference sequence). Unmatched junction bases numbered 9, after V lost 2 bases and J lost 8 bases. CDR3 amino acids: CSARSPLAVDEQFF. CDR3 nucleotides: TGCAGTGCTAGATCGCCGCTAGCGGTGGATGAGCAGTTCTTC.

This clonotype was detected a few times. The V gene is TRBV10-3, the J gene TRBJ2-1; a possible D gene is TRBD2 (6 bases). Germline CDR1 is ENHRY and CDR2 is SYGVKD. This CDR3 region has 17 residues. Trimming took 0 bases from V and 4 from J, leaving 16 bases between them. The CDR3 is CAISESLVGRKYNEQFF. As DNA, the CDR3 is TGTGCCATCAGTGAGTCACTAGTCGGGAGAAAATACAATGAGCAGTTCTTC.

This clonotype occurred a few times. The CDR3 DNA reads as TGCGCCAGCAGCTCGTTTTCGGGGGGGAACACTGAAGCTTTCTTT. Protein product: CASSSFSGGNTEAFF. V gene TRBV5-1 combines with J gene TRBJ1-1; tentatively, D is TRBD1 (5 bases). Between the trimmed V and J ends, which lost 3 bases and 1 base, there was a span of 13 bases. Germline loops: CDR1 SGHRS, CDR2 YFSETQ. There are 15 residues in the CDR3.

This clonotype came up a few times. The chain is built from TRBV20-1 and TRBJ2-1, with D unresolved. The CDR3 contains 16 residues. The V end was cut by 2 bases, the J end by 0 bases, with 14 bases between. CDR1 and CDR2 (germline): DFQATT, SNEGSKA (reference sequence). The CDR3 region is CSARPNDKTSYNEQFF. The CDR3 region has the DNA TGCAGTGCTAGACCGAACGACAAGACCTCCTACAATGAGCAGTTCTTC.

This clonotype was counted between two and nine times. V usage is TRBV20-1 and J usage is TRBJ2-3, with 13 bases matching TRBD2. J lost 2 bases, V lost 1 base, and 9 bases had no gene match. Germline CDR1 DFQATT, CDR2 SNEGSKA (reference sequence). The CDR3 contains 18 residues. The CDR3 protein is CSARVAGTSGGATDTQYF. The CDR3 bases are TGCAGTGCTAGAGTGGCGGGAACTAGCGGGGGGGCCACAGATACGCAGTATTTT.

The chain uses TRBV7-2 and TRBJ1-1; TRBD1 matches at 8 bases. The V and J ends lost 3 bases and 4 bases, in that order; junction bases with no gene match: 4. In germline, CDR1 is SGHTA, CDR2 FQGNSA. This CDR3 is built from 14 residues. The CDR3, as DNA: TGTGCCAGCAGCTTCAACAGGGGGTCCACTGAAGCTTTCTTT. Residues: CASSFNRGSTEAFF.

The chain recombines TRBV29-1 with TRBJ2-7; D might be TRBD1 (6 bases). Deletions cut 4 bases from V and 0 bases from J, with 13 bases between. Germline CDR1 and CDR2: SQVTM and ANQGSEA. CDR3 size: 14 residues. Here the CDR3 reads CSVAWDTHSYEQYF. The CDR3, as DNA: TGCAGCGTTGCATGGGACACCCACTCCTACGAGCAGTACTTC.

The chain has TRBV7-9 and TRBJ1-1; tentatively, D is TRBD1 (5 bases). The CDR3 length is 13 residues. Germline CDR1 reads SEHNR; CDR2 reads FQNEAQ (reference sequence). With 4 bases removed from V and 5 bases from J, the gap between germline ends came to 11 bases. CDR3 sequence reads: CASSSQGLTEAFF. The DNA of the CDR3 is TGTGCCAGCAGCTCGCAGGGTTTAACTGAAGCTTTCTTT.

The V and J genes are TRBV6-6 and TRBJ1-2; TRBD1 might be the D (5 bases). This CDR3 comprises 12 residues. Germline-derived CDR1 and CDR2 are MNHNY and SVGAGI (reference sequence). V lost 1 base and J lost 8, with 8 bases in between. This CDR3 is CASSYYRGGYTF. The CDR3 region has the DNA TGTGCCAGCAGTTACTATAGGGGCGGCTACACCTTC.

This clonotype came up a few times. The chain is built from TRBV3-1 and TRBJ2-7; a weak D match, TRBD1 (6 bases). This CDR3 has 13 amino acids. The V end lost 3 bases, the J end lost 6 bases, and 12 bases lay between the germline ends. The germline V gene has CDR1 LGHDT and CDR2 YNNKEL (reference sequence). The CDR3 loop reads CASSHGQILEQYF. The CDR3 bases are TGTGCCAGCAGCCACGGACAGATCCTCGAGCAGTACTTC.

This clonotype was detected only a few times. The J gene is TRBJ2-1, the V gene TRBV5-1; no clear D. This CDR3 is built from 14 residues. Germline-derived CDR1 and CDR2 are SGHRS and YFSETQ. With 4 bases removed from V and 0 bases from J, the gap between germline ends came to 8 bases. DNA for the CDR3: TGCGCCAGCAGCATATCGGGCTCCTACAATGAGCAGTTCTTC. Translating it yields CASSISGSYNEQFF.

The DNA of the CDR3 is TGTGCCAGCAGCCATCGAGCGGGGGATACGCAGTATTTT. Amino acids: CASSHRAGDTQYF. V usage is TRBV6-1 and J usage is TRBJ2-3; 7 bases map to TRBD2. Germline loops: CDR1 MNHNS, CDR2 SASEGT. CDR3 length equals 13 residues. The V gene end was trimmed by 6 bases and the J gene end by 6 bases; junction bases not matched to a gene: 6.

This clonotype was picked up a small number of times. The rearrangement uses TRBV5-1 and TRBJ2-1, with D possibly matching TRBD1 (6 bases). The length of the CDR3 is 12 residues. V was pared by 4 bases and J by 9 bases, with 11 bases between. Germline assignment: CDR1 SGHRS and CDR2 YFSETQ. The CDR3 nucleotides read TGCGCCAGCAGCCCAACAGGGCCTGAGCAGTTCTTC. Translating gives CASSPTGPEQFF. The full variable domain, in which reference TRBV5-1 and TRBJ2-1 provide the parts outside the CDR3, is KAGVTQTPRYLIKTRGQQVTLSCSPISGHRSVSWYQQTPGQGLQFLFEYFSETQRNKGNFPGRFSGRQFSNSRSEMNVSTLELGDSALYLCASSPTGPEQFFGPGTRLTVL.

This clonotype was observed a few times. V usage is TRBV10-3 and J usage is TRBJ1-1, with TRBD1 matching over 9 bases. Germline V gene data show CDR1 as ENHRY and CDR2 as SYGVKD. V lost 10 bases and J lost 1; bases outside the gene matches: 4. The CDR3 covers 13 residues. This CDR3 reads CATRTGENTEAFF. DNA for the CDR3: TGTGCCACCCGGACAGGGGAGAACACTGAAGCTTTCTTT.

There are a few counts of this clonotype. The chain has TRBV29-1 and TRBJ2-7; D gene uncertain. Trimming pared 0 bases from V and 1 base from J, leaving 13 bases between. Germline CDR1 is SQVTM and CDR2 is ANQGSEA. This CDR3 region has 15 residues. CDR3 DNA sequence: TGCAGCGTTGAAGATTGGAACAGCCAATCCTACGAGCAGTACTTC. Its translation is CSVEDWNSQSYEQYF.

This clonotype has a handful of counts. This chain links TRBV10-3 with TRBJ2-7; 8 bases agree with TRBD2. Germline V lookup: CDR1 ENHRY, CDR2 SYGVKD. The length of the CDR3 is 15 residues. The V and J ends lost 4 bases and 2 bases, in that order; junction bases with no gene match: 7. CDR3 in DNA: TGTGCCATCAGTGGTAGCGGGACCCATCCCTACGAGCAGTACTTC. Translating it yields CAISGSGTHPYEQYF.

The rearrangement links TRBV20-1 to TRBJ1-2, with TRBD1 matching 8 bases. V trimming: 2 bases; J trimming: 6 bases; junction bases outside the gene matches: 11. Germline V CDR1 and CDR2: DFQATT, SNEGSKA (reference sequence). This CDR3 spans 15 amino acids. The CDR3 DNA is TGCAGTGCTAGATCCGGGACAGGCCTTTTTGATGGCTACACCTTC. Its translation: CSARSGTGLFDGYTF.

This clonotype was observed a handful of times. The rearrangement joins TRBV7-2 to TRBJ2-7; D is unresolved. CDR1 is SGHTA, CDR2 FQGNSA, per germline. V lost 1 base and J 2 bases, leaving 6 bases between the germline ends. The CDR3 extends over 13 amino acids. As DNA, the CDR3 is TGTGCCAGCAGCTTAGTTCCAGCCTACGAGCAGTACTTC. Its protein is CASSLVPAYEQYF.

The chain carries TRBV6-2 or TRBV6-3 and TRBJ2-1; 13 bases align to TRBD2. Losses at the gene ends were 5 bases for V and 4 bases for J; bases not matched to a gene: 8. This CDR3 spans 17 amino acids. Germline V gives CDR1 MNHEY, CDR2 SVGEGT. The CDR3 reads CASSHILTSGGYNEQFF. DNA of the CDR3: TGTGCCAGCAGTCACATCTTGACTAGCGGGGGGTACAATGAGCAGTTCTTC.

This clonotype was detected only a few times. The gene calls are TRBV5-1 and TRBJ2-3; D perhaps matches TRBD2 (5 bases). Germline CDR1 SGHRS, CDR2 YFSETQ. CDR3 length equals 14 residues. V was pared by 2 bases and J by 1 base, with 8 bases between. Here the CDR3 DNA reads TGCGCCAGCAGCTTTTTGCGGGGCACAGATACGCAGTATTTT. This translates into CASSFLRGTDTQYF.

Only a few counts were recorded for this clonotype. The rearrangement uses TRBV12-3 or TRBV12-4 and TRBJ1-6; the match to TRBD1 covers 7 bases. There are 13 residues in the CDR3. V lost 4 bases and J lost 8; bases outside the gene matches: 2. The CDR3 sequence: CASSWRGHSPLHF. The CDR3 DNA reads as TGTGCCAGCAGTTGGAGGGGGCATTCACCCCTCCACTTT.

The gene calls are TRBV20-1 and TRBJ2-1, with D maybe TRBD2 (5 bases). CDR1 DFQATT and CDR2 SNEGSKA come from the germline V gene (reference sequence). V lost 1 base and J lost 8, with 15 bases in between. The CDR3 is 14 amino acids. This CDR3 reads CSARGLRVQDEQFF. CDR3 bases: TGCAGTGCTAGAGGGTTGCGGGTTCAGGATGAGCAGTTCTTC.

This clonotype was counted a few times. The chain has TRBV29-1 and TRBJ2-1; D perhaps matches TRBD2 (5 bases). The CDR3 is made up of 16 amino acids. The V gene's germline CDR1 is SQVTM and CDR2 ANQGSEA. V gave up 3 bases and J gave up 7 bases, with 22 bases separating them. The CDR3: CSVDSSGMRGFNEQFF. The DNA of the CDR3 is TGCAGCGTTGACAGTTCGGGGATGAGAGGATTTAATGAGCAGTTCTTC.

This clonotype showed up just a few times. The J gene is TRBJ1-1, the V gene TRBV6-5, with D maybe TRBD1 (5 bases). The germline V and J ends were trimmed by 2 bases and 8 bases, with 15 bases remaining between them. The CDR3 is 14 residues long. Germline V gene lookup returns CDR1 MNHEY and CDR2 SVGAGI. DNA for the CDR3: TGTGCCAGCAGTTACCCAGGGAGCCTGCCCGAAGCTTTCTTT. This sequence encodes CASSYPGSLPEAFF.

This clonotype has only a few counts. V and J are TRBV29-1 and TRBJ2-5; 8 bases match TRBD2. Germline trimming cut 2 bases from V and 7 bases from J; bases unmatched to any gene: 3. The CDR3 contains 12 residues. Germline CDR1 is SQVTM and CDR2 is ANQGSEA. The CDR3 sequence: CSVELGRGTQYF. The CDR3 DNA sequence: TGCAGCGTTGAACTCGGGAGGGGGACCCAGTACTTC.

This clonotype has just a few counts. The V gene is TRBV7-2, the J gene TRBJ2-7; D possibly matches TRBD1 or TRBD2 (5 bases each). The CDR3 runs 15 residues. CDR1 and CDR2 from the germline V gene are SGHTA and FQGNSA. V lost 3 bases, J lost 2 bases, and 14 bases lay in between. CDR3 protein: CASSLGRPGPYEQYF. The CDR3 DNA sequence: TGTGCCAGCAGCTTGGGACGGCCGGGGCCCTACGAGCAGTACTTC.

The rearrangement links TRBV10-1 to TRBJ2-1; no clear D. This CDR3 has 15 residues. V lost 0 bases and J lost 0, with 6 bases in between. Germline V gene sequence: CDR1 WNHNN, CDR2 SYGVQD (reference sequence). The CDR3 is CASSESGGSYNEQFF. The CDR3 DNA is TGCGCCAGCAGTGAGTCGGGTGGCTCCTACAATGAGCAGTTCTTC.

CDR3 bases: TGTGCCAGCAGCCACCCCCCTTTTGGGACAGTCCAAGAGACCCAGTACTTC. Translated: CASSHPPFGTVQETQYF. The chain combines TRBV14 with TRBJ2-5; TRBD1 aligns across 7 bases. This CDR3 has 17 residues. Per the germline V gene, CDR1 is SGHDN and CDR2 is FVKESK. Unmatched junction bases numbered 11, after V lost 3 bases and J lost 1 base.

The genes are TRBV12-3 or TRBV12-4 and TRBJ2-5; the match to TRBD2 covers 10 bases. J lost 5 bases, V lost 7 bases, and 4 bases had no gene match. CDR3 size: 13 residues. The CDR3 bases are TGTGCCAGCACCCTAGCGGGAGTGGAGACCCAGTACTTC. Encoded protein: CASTLAGVETQYF.

V and J are TRBV20-1 and TRBJ1-2, with 7 bases fitting TRBD1. CDR3 length: 13 amino acids. Germline-derived CDR1 and CDR2 are DFQATT and SNEGSKA (reference sequence). The J segment lost 7 bases and the V segment lost 3 bases, leaving 8 bases of the junction unmatched. The CDR3 DNA follows: TGCAGTGCTAGCCTCCGACAGGGCTTTGGCTACACCTTC. This gives the protein CSASLRQGFGYTF.

V usage is TRBV5-5 and J usage is TRBJ2-5; D might be TRBD1 (5 bases). V gave up 1 base and J gave up 3 bases, with 19 bases separating them. Germline loops: CDR1 SGHKS, CDR2 YYEKEE (reference sequence). The CDR3 loop spans 17 amino acids. CDR3 region: CASSLFASRGFEETQYF. The CDR3 DNA reads as TGTGCCAGCAGCTTGTTTGCGAGTAGGGGATTCGAAGAGACCCAGTACTTC.